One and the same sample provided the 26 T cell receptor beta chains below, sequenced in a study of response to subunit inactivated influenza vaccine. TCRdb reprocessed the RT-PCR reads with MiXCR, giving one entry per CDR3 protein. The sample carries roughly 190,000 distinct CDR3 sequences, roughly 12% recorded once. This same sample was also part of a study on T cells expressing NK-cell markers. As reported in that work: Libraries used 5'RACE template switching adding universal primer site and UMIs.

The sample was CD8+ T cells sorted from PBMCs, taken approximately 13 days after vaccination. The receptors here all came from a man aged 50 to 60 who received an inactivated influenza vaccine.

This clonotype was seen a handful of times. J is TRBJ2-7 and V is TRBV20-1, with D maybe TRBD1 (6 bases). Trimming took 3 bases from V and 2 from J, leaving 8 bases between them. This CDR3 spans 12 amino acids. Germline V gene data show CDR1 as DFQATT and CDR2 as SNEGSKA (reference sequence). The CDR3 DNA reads TGCAGTGCTAGGGCAGGGGCCTACGAGCAGTACTTC. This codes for CSARAGAYEQYF.

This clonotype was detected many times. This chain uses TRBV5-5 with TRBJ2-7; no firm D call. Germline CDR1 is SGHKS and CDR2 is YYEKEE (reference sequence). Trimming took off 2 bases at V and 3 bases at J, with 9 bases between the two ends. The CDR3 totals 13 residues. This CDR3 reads CASSFAEIYEQYF. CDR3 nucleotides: TGTGCCAGCAGCTTCGCAGAAATCTACGAGCAGTACTTC.

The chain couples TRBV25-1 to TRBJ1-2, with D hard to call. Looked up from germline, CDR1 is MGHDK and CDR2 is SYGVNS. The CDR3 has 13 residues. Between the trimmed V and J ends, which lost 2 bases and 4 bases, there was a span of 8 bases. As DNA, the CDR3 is TGTGCCAGCAGTGAAGCCGGTATCTATGGCTACACCTTC. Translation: CASSEAGIYGYTF.

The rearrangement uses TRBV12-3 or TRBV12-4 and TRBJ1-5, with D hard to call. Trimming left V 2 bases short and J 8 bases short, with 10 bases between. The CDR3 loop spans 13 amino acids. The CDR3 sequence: CASSLRYGEPQHF. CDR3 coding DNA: TGTGCCAGCAGTTTACGATACGGGGAGCCCCAGCATTTT.

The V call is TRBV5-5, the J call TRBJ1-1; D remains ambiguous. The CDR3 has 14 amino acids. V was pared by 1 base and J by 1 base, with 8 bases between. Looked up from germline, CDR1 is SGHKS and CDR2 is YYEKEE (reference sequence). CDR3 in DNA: TGTGCCAGCAGCTTGACTGTGGGGAACACTGAAGCTTTCTTT. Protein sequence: CASSLTVGNTEAFF.

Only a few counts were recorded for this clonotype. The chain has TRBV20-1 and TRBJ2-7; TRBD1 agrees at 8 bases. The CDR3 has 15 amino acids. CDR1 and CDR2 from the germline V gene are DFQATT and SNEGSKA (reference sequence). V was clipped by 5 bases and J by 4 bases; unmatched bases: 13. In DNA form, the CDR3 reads TGCAGTGCTTCTATACGACAGGGGTTATCATACGAGCAGTACTTC. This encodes CSASIRQGLSYEQYF.

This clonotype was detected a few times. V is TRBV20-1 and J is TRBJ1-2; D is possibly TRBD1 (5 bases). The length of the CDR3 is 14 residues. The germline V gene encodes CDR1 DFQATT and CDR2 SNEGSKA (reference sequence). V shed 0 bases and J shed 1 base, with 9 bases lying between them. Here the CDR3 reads CSARDFQGNYGYTF. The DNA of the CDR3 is TGCAGTGCTAGAGATTTCCAGGGTAACTATGGCTACACCTTC.

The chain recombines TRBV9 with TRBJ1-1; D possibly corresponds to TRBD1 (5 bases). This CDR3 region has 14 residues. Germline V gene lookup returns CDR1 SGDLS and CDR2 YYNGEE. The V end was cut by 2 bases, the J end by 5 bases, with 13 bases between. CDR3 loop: CASSVPGPGTEAFF. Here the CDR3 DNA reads TGTGCCAGCAGCGTCCCGGGACCGGGGACTGAAGCTTTCTTT.

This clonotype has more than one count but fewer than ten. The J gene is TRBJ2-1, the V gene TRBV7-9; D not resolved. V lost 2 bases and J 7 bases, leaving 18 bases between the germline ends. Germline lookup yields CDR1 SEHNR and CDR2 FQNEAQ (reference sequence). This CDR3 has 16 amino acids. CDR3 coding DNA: TGTGCCAGCAGCTTAACCCGAGGCAGGAGTAGGAATGAGCAGTTCTTC. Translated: CASSLTRGRSRNEQFF.

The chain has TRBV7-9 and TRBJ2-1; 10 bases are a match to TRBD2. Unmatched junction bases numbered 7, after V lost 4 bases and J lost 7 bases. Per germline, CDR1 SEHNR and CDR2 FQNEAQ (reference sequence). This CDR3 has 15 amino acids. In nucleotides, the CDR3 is TGTGCCAGCAGCTCGACTAGCGGGTTTGGGAATGAGCAGTTCTTC. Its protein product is CASSSTSGFGNEQFF.

The CDR3 DNA is TGCAGCGTTGATTATGGGACTAGCGGCTACAATGAGCAGTTCTTC. It encodes CSVDYGTSGYNEQFF. The chain uses TRBV29-1 and TRBJ2-1; 11 bases are shared with TRBD2. V lost 3 bases, J lost 3 bases, and 4 bases stayed unmatched. CDR1 is SQVTM, CDR2 ANQGSEA, per germline. The CDR3 spans 15 residues.

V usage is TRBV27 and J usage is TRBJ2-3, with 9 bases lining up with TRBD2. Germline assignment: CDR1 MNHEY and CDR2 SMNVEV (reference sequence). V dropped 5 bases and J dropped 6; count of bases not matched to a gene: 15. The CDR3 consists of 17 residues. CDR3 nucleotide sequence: TGTGCCAGCAGTCCCTCCACGGGGGGTAGCGGGAGTGATACGCAGTATTTT. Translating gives CASSPSTGGSGSDTQYF.

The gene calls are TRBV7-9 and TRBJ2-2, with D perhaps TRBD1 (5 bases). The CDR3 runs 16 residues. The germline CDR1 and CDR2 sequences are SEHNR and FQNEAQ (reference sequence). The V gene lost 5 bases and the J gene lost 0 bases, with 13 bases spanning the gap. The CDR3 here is CASSPTDTTNTGELFF. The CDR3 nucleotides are TGTGCCAGCAGCCCAACGGACACGACGAACACCGGGGAGCTGTTTTTT.

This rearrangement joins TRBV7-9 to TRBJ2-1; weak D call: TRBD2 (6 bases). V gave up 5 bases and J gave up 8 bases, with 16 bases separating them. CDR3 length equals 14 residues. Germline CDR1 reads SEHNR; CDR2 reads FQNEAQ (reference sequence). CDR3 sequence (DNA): TGTGCCAGCAGCCCTAGGAGGGATTCTTATGAGCAGTTCTTC. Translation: CASSPRRDSYEQFF.

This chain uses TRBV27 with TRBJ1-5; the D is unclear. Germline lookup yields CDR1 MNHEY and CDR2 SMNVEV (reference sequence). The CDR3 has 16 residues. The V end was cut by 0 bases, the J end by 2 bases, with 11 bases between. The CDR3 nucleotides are TGTGCCAGCAGTTTATCCGGGGAGGGCGGCAATCAGCCCCAGCATTTT. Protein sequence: CASSLSGEGGNQPQHF.

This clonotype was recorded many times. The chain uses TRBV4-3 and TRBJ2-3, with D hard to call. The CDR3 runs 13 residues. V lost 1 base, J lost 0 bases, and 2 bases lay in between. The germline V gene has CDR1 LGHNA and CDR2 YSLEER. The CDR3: CASSQGSTDTQYF. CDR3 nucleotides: TGCGCCAGCAGCCAAGGTAGCACAGATACGCAGTATTTT.

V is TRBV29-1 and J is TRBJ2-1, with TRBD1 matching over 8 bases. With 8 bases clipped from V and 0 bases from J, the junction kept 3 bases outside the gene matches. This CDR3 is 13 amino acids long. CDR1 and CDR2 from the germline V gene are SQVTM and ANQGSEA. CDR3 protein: CSSTGGSYNEQFF. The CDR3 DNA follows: TGCAGCTCTACAGGGGGCTCCTACAATGAGCAGTTCTTC.

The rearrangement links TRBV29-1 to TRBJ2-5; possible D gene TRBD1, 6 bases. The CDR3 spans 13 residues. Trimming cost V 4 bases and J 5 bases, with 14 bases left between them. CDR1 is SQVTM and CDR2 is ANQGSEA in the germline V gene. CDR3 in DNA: TGCAGCGTTGTTGGGGGCCTGGGGGAGACCCAGTACTTC. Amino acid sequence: CSVVGGLGETQYF.

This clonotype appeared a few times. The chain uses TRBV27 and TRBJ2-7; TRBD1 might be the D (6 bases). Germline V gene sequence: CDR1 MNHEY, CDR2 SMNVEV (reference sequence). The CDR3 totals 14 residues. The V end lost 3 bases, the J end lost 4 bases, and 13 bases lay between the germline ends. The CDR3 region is CASSLERGSYEQYF. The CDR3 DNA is TGTGCCAGCAGTTTGGAAAGGGGGTCGTACGAGCAGTACTTC.

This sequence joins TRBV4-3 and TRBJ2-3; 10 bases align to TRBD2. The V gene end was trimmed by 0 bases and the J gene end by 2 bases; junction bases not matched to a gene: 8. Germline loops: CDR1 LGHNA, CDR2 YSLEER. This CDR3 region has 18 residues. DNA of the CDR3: TGCGCCAGCAGCCAAGAGATTAAGACTAGCGGGTTCACAGATACGCAGTATTTT. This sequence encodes CASSQEIKTSGFTDTQYF.

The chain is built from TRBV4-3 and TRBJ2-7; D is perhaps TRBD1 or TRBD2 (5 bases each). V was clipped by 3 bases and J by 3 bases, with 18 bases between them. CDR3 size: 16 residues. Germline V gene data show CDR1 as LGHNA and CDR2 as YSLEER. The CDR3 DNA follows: TGCGCCAGCAGCCACAACCGGGACCCGCCTCACTACGAGCAGTACTTC. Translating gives CASSHNRDPPHYEQYF.

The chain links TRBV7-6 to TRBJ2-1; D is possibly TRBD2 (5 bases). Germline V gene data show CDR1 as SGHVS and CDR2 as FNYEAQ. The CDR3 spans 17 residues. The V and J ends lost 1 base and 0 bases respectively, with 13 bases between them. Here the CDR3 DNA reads TGTGCCAGCAGCTTAGAACGGGGTCCGAGCTCCTACAATGAGCAGTTCTTC. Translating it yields CASSLERGPSSYNEQFF. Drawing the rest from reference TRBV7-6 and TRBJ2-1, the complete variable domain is GAGVSQSPRYKVTKRGQDVALRCDPISGHVSLYWYRQALGQGPEFLTYFNYEAQQDKSGLPNDRFSAERPEGSISTLTIQRTEQRDSAMYRCASSLERGPSSYNEQFFGPGTRLTVL.

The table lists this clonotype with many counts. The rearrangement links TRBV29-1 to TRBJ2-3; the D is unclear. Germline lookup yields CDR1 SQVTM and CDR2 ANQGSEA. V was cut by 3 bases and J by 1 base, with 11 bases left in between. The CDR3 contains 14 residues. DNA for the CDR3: TGCAGCGTTGACCGGGTTATTGGCACAGATACGCAGTATTTT. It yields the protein CSVDRVIGTDTQYF.

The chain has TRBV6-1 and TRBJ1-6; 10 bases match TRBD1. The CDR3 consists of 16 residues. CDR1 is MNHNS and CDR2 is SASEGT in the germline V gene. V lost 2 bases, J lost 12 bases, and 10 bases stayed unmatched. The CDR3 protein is CASSESTGGFLGPLHF. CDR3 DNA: TGTGCCAGCAGTGAATCGACAGGGGGCTTTTTGGGACCCCTCCACTTT.

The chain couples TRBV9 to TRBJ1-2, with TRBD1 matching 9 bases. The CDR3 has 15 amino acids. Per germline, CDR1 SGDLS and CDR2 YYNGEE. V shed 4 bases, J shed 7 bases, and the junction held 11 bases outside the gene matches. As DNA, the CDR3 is TGTGCCAGCAGCCCCACCGGGACAGGGAATCTTGGCTACACCTTC. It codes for CASSPTGTGNLGYTF.

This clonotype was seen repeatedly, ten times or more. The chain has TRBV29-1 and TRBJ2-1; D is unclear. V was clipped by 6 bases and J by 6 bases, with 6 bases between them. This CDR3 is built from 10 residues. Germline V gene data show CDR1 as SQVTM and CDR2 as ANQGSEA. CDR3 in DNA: TGCAGCGTAGGCTCCAATGAGCAGTTCTTC. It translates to CSVGSNEQFF.